The rows below give T cell receptor beta chains drawn from one sample of a study of cytomegalovirus exposure and HLA in healthy donors. Some clones are missing from TCRdb's copy, which holds only in-frame ones; the method was immunoSEQ multiplex PCR. Of about 220,000 clones listed, around 88% are singletons. Source material: PBMCs. The receptors derive from a woman aged 18-30 years in good health and CMV-seronegative. CDR3s include the opening cysteine and the closing phenylalanine or tryptophan. The D gene is left open where the match is weak. Rows may omit the clone size; those that give it use once, few, many or a size class.

clone_size: .
j_call: TRBJ2-1
d_call: .
v_call: TRBV29-1
cdr3_aa: CSVDTDEQFF
cdr3_nt: TGCAGCGTTGATACGGATGAGCAGTTCTTC

clone_size: few
j_call: TRBJ1-1
d_call: .
v_call: TRBV29-1
cdr3_aa: CSVGQNTEAFF
cdr3_nt: TGCAGCGTGGGACAAAACACTGAAGCTTTCTTT

clone_size: few
j_call: TRBJ2-2
d_call: TRBD1
v_call: TRBV6-4
cdr3_aa: CASSDTGDTGELFF
cdr3_nt: TGTGCCAGCAGTGACACAGGGGACACCGGGGAGCTGTTTTTT

clone_size: .
j_call: TRBJ2-5
d_call: TRBD1
v_call: TRBV5-4
cdr3_aa: CASSRDRGLSWSQYF
cdr3_nt: TGTGCCAGCAGTCGGGACAGGGGGCTTTCGTGGTCCCAGTACTTC

clone_size: .
j_call: TRBJ1-2
d_call: .
v_call: TRBV6-1
cdr3_aa: CASSEFQGPRYGYTF
cdr3_nt: TGTGCCAGCAGTGAGTTTCAGGGGCCCCGCTATGGCTACACCTTC

clone_size: .
j_call: TRBJ2-1
d_call: TRBD1
v_call: TRBV6-6
cdr3_aa: CASSFTGTVSNEQFF
cdr3_nt: TGTGCCAGCAGTTTTACCGGGACAGTTTCCAATGAGCAGTTCTTC

clone_size: .
j_call: TRBJ2-3
d_call: TRBD2
v_call: TRBV18
cdr3_aa: CASSPDSGTVDTQYF
cdr3_nt: TGTGCCAGCTCACCGGATAGCGGGACGGTAGATACGCAGTATTTT

clone_size: .
j_call: TRBJ2-1
d_call: .
v_call: TRBV5-6
cdr3_aa: CASSFRGPSSYNEQFF
cdr3_nt: TGTGCCAGCAGCTTCAGGGGCCCAAGCTCCTACAATGAGCAGTTCTTC

clone_size: once
j_call: TRBJ2-4
d_call: .
v_call: TRBV23-1
cdr3_aa: CASSQCPPRELGHIQYF
cdr3_nt: TGCGCCAGCAGTCAATGCCCCCCCCGCGAGCTGGGGCACATTCAGTACTTC

clone_size: .
j_call: TRBJ1-4
d_call: .
v_call: TRBV5-6
cdr3_aa: CASSLGLNEKLFF
cdr3_nt: TGTGCCAGCAGCTTGGGCCTAAATGAAAAACTGTTTTTT

clone_size: .
j_call: TRBJ2-7
d_call: .
v_call: TRBV27
cdr3_aa: CASSAHLASYEQYF
cdr3_nt: TGTGCCAGCAGTGCACATCTAGCCTCCTACGAGCAGTACTTC

clone_size: few
j_call: TRBJ2-3
d_call: TRBD2
v_call: TRBV6-1
cdr3_aa: CASSLTSGSGDTQYF
cdr3_nt: TGTGCCAGCAGTCTCACTAGCGGGAGCGGAGATACGCAGTATTTT

clone_size: .
j_call: TRBJ1-1
d_call: .
v_call: TRBV5-6
cdr3_aa: CASSLPEGGGDTEAFF
cdr3_nt: TGTGCCAGCAGCCTCCCTGAAGGGGGAGGGGACACTGAAGCTTTCTTT

clone_size: .
j_call: TRBJ1-1
d_call: .
v_call: TRBV5-6
cdr3_aa: CASSLDRNTEAFF
cdr3_nt: TGTGCCAGCAGCTTAGACAGAAACACTGAAGCTTTCTTT

clone_size: once
j_call: TRBJ2-2
d_call: TRBD2
v_call: TRBV30
cdr3_aa: CAWSSLVGRETGELFF
cdr3_nt: TGTGCCTGGAGTTCTTTGGTTGGGCGGGAGACCGGGGAGCTGTTTTTT

clone_size: .
j_call: TRBJ2-1
d_call: TRBD1
v_call: TRBV29-1
cdr3_aa: CSATGVHNEQFF
cdr3_nt: TGCAGCGCGACAGGGGTCCACAATGAGCAGTTCTTC

clone_size: .
j_call: TRBJ1-2
d_call: .
v_call: TRBV28
cdr3_aa: CASSFAVNYGYTF
cdr3_nt: TGTGCCAGCAGTTTTGCGGTAAACTATGGCTACACCTTC

clone_size: .
j_call: TRBJ1-5
d_call: TRBD1
v_call: TRBV30
cdr3_aa: CAWARGKQPQHF
cdr3_nt: TGTGCCTGGGCCAGGGGGAAACAGCCCCAGCATTTT

clone_size: .
j_call: TRBJ2-3
d_call: TRBD2
v_call: TRBV7-2
cdr3_aa: CASSSGGRVDTQYF
cdr3_nt: TGTGCCAGCAGCTCCGGCGGGAGGGTAGATACGCAGTATTTT

clone_size: .
j_call: TRBJ1-4
d_call: .
v_call: TRBV29-1
cdr3_aa: CSVADSANEKLFF
cdr3_nt: TGCAGCGTTGCCGACAGCGCAAATGAAAAACTGTTTTTT

clone_size: .
j_call: TRBJ2-5
d_call: TRBD2
v_call: TRBV19
cdr3_aa: CASSLLAGGRETQYF
cdr3_nt: TGTGCCAGTAGTTTACTAGCGGGAGGGCGAGAGACCCAGTACTTC

clone_size: .
j_call: TRBJ2-7
d_call: .
v_call: TRBV4-3
cdr3_aa: CASSQDLAGNYEQYF
cdr3_nt: TGCGCCAGCAGCCAAGATCTGGCGGGGAACTACGAGCAGTACTTC

clone_size: once
j_call: TRBJ1-2
d_call: .
v_call: TRBV11-3
cdr3_aa: CASRWSGQGNGYTF
cdr3_nt: TGTGCCAGCAGGTGGTCGGGCCAGGGGAACGGCTACACCTTC

clone_size: .
j_call: TRBJ2-3
d_call: TRBD1
v_call: TRBV29-1
cdr3_aa: CSVLGQGADTQYF
cdr3_nt: TGCAGCGTTCTGGGACAGGGGGCAGATACGCAGTATTTT

clone_size: .
j_call: TRBJ2-5
d_call: .
v_call: TRBV6-5
cdr3_aa: CASSRRGGDLETQYF
cdr3_nt: TGTGCCAGCAGTAGGAGGGGGGGCGATTTGGAGACCCAGTACTTC

clone_size: .
j_call: TRBJ2-7
d_call: .
v_call: TRBV27
cdr3_aa: CASSLGQIYEQYF
cdr3_nt: TGTGCCAGCAGCCTCGGACAAATCTACGAGCAGTACTTC

clone_size: few
j_call: TRBJ1-5
d_call: .
v_call: TRBV19
cdr3_aa: CASSPYSNQPQHF
cdr3_nt: TGTGCCAGTAGCCCTTATAGCAATCAGCCCCAGCATTTT

clone_size: .
j_call: TRBJ1-2
d_call: .
v_call: TRBV7-2
cdr3_aa: CASSLAGVDYGYTF
cdr3_nt: TGTGCCAGCAGCTTAGCCGGGGTGGACTATGGCTACACCTTC

clone_size: .
j_call: TRBJ2-1
d_call: TRBD2
v_call: TRBV5-1
cdr3_aa: CASSVLLAGGYNEQFF
cdr3_nt: TGCGCCAGCAGCGTTTTACTAGCGGGAGGCTACAATGAGCAGTTCTTC

clone_size: .
j_call: TRBJ2-6
d_call: TRBD2
v_call: TRBV19
cdr3_aa: CASSIGAGKRGANVLTF
cdr3_nt: TGTGCCAGTAGTATAGGAGCGGGAAAACGTGGGGCCAACGTCCTGACTTTC

clone_size: .
j_call: TRBJ2-7
d_call: TRBD2
v_call: TRBV7-6
cdr3_aa: CARERTSGPSYEQYF
cdr3_nt: TGTGCCAGGGAGCGGACTAGCGGACCCTCCTACGAGCAGTACTTC

clone_size: .
j_call: TRBJ2-7
d_call: .
v_call: TRBV21-1
cdr3_aa: CASSNSSRQYF
cdr3_nt: TGTGCCAGCAGCAATAGTTCACGGCAGTACTTC

clone_size: .
j_call: TRBJ2-7
d_call: TRBD2
v_call: TRBV7-8
cdr3_aa: CASSKQREAGYEQYF
cdr3_nt: TGTGCCAGCAGCAAACAGCGGGAAGCGGGCTACGAGCAGTACTTC

clone_size: .
j_call: TRBJ1-4
d_call: .
v_call: TRBV7-9
cdr3_aa: CASSLVGLNEKLFF
cdr3_nt: TGTGCCAGCAGCTTAGTCGGTCTGAATGAAAAACTGTTTTTT

clone_size: .
j_call: TRBJ2-7
d_call: TRBD2
v_call: TRBV13
cdr3_aa: CASSPSTSGSVYEQYF
cdr3_nt: TGTGCCAGCAGCCCCTCGACTAGCGGGAGTGTGTACGAGCAGTACTTC

clone_size: .
j_call: TRBJ1-5
d_call: .
v_call: TRBV5-1
cdr3_aa: CASSPMGQSNQPQHF
cdr3_nt: TGCGCCAGCAGCCCGATGGGGCAAAGCAATCAGCCCCAGCATTTT

clone_size: .
j_call: TRBJ2-5
d_call: .
v_call: TRBV5-4
cdr3_aa: CASSLGAPRETQYF
cdr3_nt: TGTGCCAGCAGCTTGGGAGCCCCGAGGGAGACCCAGTACTTC

clone_size: .
j_call: TRBJ1-2
d_call: .
v_call: TRBV6-1
cdr3_aa: CASREGRGFGYTF
cdr3_nt: TGTGCCAGCAGAGAGGGTAGAGGATTCGGCTACACCTTC

clone_size: .
j_call: TRBJ2-2
d_call: TRBD1
v_call: TRBV28
cdr3_aa: CASSFVGTGVTGELFF
cdr3_nt: TGTGCCAGCAGTTTTGTCGGGACAGGAGTCACCGGGGAGCTGTTTTTT

clone_size: .
j_call: TRBJ1-1
d_call: TRBD1
v_call: TRBV28
cdr3_aa: CATTLHRGMGTEAFF
cdr3_nt: TGTGCCACTACCCTACACAGGGGAATGGGTACTGAAGCTTTCTTT

clone_size: .
j_call: TRBJ2-7
d_call: TRBD2
v_call: TRBV11-2
cdr3_aa: CASSFLSGVSSYEQYF
cdr3_nt: TGTGCCAGCAGCTTCTTGAGCGGGGTAAGCTCCTACGAGCAGTACTTC

clone_size: once
j_call: TRBJ2-5
d_call: TRBD2
v_call: TRBV4-3
cdr3_aa: CASSQERGGRGTETQYF
cdr3_nt: TGCGCCAGCAGCCAAGAAAGAGGCGGGAGGGGAACAGAGACCCAGTACTTC

clone_size: .
j_call: TRBJ1-1
d_call: .
v_call: TRBV27
cdr3_aa: CASTDTEAFF
cdr3_nt: TGTGCCAGCACCGACACTGAAGCTTTCTTT

clone_size: .
j_call: TRBJ2-1
d_call: TRBD2
v_call: TRBV27
cdr3_aa: CASSFQSGTSGPNEQFF
cdr3_nt: TGTGCCAGCAGTTTCCAGTCCGGGACTAGCGGCCCCAATGAGCAGTTCTTC

clone_size: .
j_call: TRBJ2-3
d_call: TRBD2
v_call: TRBV19
cdr3_aa: CASSSGGADTQYF
cdr3_nt: TGTGCCAGTAGTTCGGGAGGGGCAGATACGCAGTATTTT

clone_size: .
j_call: TRBJ2-7
d_call: TRBD1
v_call: TRBV19
cdr3_aa: CASSNTGTGDPYEQYF
cdr3_nt: TGTGCCAGTAGCAATACCGGGACAGGGGACCCCTACGAGCAGTACTTC

clone_size: once
j_call: TRBJ2-1
d_call: TRBD2
v_call: TRBV7-2
cdr3_aa: CASSLGGSRYNEQFF
cdr3_nt: TGTGCCAGCAGCTTGGGCGGGAGCCGCTACAATGAGCAGTTCTTC

clone_size: .
j_call: TRBJ1-5
d_call: .
v_call: TRBV4-1
cdr3_aa: CASSPGTGGTSNQPQHF
cdr3_nt: TGCGCCAGCAGCCCGGGGACGGGGGGAACTAGCAATCAGCCCCAGCATTTT

clone_size: once
j_call: TRBJ1-1
d_call: .
v_call: TRBV6-5
cdr3_aa: CASSYIGSTEAFF
cdr3_nt: TGTGCCAGCAGTTACATCGGGAGCACTGAAGCTTTCTTT

clone_size: .
j_call: TRBJ2-3
d_call: .
v_call: TRBV27
cdr3_aa: CASSLTDTQYF
cdr3_nt: TGTGCCAGCAGCCTTACAGATACGCAGTATTTT

clone_size: .
j_call: TRBJ2-7
d_call: TRBD2
v_call: TRBV5-1
cdr3_aa: CASSVGSSGGSYEQYF
cdr3_nt: TGCGCCAGCAGCGTTGGATCTAGCGGGGGATCCTACGAGCAGTACTTC

clone_size: .
j_call: TRBJ1-1
d_call: TRBD1
v_call: TRBV29-1
cdr3_aa: CSVEVQGVRTEAFF
cdr3_nt: TGCAGCGTTGAAGTGCAGGGGGTAAGAACTGAAGCTTTCTTT

clone_size: few
j_call: TRBJ2-7
d_call: TRBD1
v_call: TRBV2
cdr3_aa: CASVGGGDRGREQYF
cdr3_nt: TGTGCCAGCGTGGGGGGAGGGGACAGGGGGCGTGAGCAGTACTTC

clone_size: .
j_call: TRBJ2-5
d_call: .
v_call: TRBV27
cdr3_aa: CASSLSMQDSRVTQYF
cdr3_nt: TGTGCCAGCAGTTTATCGATGCAGGACTCAAGAGTGACCCAGTACTTC

clone_size: .
j_call: TRBJ1-2
d_call: TRBD1
v_call: TRBV27
cdr3_aa: CASSLIGRDRAYTF
cdr3_nt: TGTGCCAGCAGTTTAATCGGGCGGGACAGGGCCTACACCTTC

clone_size: .
j_call: TRBJ2-2
d_call: .
v_call: TRBV5-1
cdr3_aa: CASSLVTTNTGELFF
cdr3_nt: TGCGCCAGCAGCTTGGTAACAACGAACACCGGGGAGCTGTTTTTT

clone_size: .
j_call: TRBJ2-5
d_call: .
v_call: TRBV7-3
cdr3_aa: CASSSLVGGTQYF
cdr3_nt: TGTGCCAGCAGCTCTCTAGTTGGCGGGACCCAGTACTTC

clone_size: .
j_call: TRBJ2-2
d_call: .
v_call: TRBV5-4
cdr3_aa: CASSELAARNTGELFF
cdr3_nt: TGTGCCAGCAGTGAGTTAGCGGCGAGGAACACCGGGGAGCTGTTTTTT

clone_size: once
j_call: TRBJ2-7
d_call: TRBD1
v_call: TRBV6-5
cdr3_aa: CASSYGQGLEQYF
cdr3_nt: TGTGCCAGCAGTTATGGACAGGGTCTCGAGCAGTACTTC